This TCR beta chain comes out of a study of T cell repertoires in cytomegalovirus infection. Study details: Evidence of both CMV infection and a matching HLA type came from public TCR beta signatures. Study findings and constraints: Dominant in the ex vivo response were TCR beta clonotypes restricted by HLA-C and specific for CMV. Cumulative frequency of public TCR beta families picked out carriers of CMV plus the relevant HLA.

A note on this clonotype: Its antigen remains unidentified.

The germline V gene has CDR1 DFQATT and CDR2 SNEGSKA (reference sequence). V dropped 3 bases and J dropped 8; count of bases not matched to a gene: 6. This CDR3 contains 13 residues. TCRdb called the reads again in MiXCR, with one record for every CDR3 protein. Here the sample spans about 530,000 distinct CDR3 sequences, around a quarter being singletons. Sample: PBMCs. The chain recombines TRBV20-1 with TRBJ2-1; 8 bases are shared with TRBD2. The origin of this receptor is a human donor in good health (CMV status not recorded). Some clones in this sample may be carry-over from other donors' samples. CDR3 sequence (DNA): TGCAGTGCTAGGAGCGGGAGTGGCGATGAGCAGTTCTTC. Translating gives CSARSGSGDEQFF.